This record covers a single T cell receptor (beta chain). This sample was taken from a study of blood T cell repertoires in COVID-19. As for the study in general: The United States, Italy and Spain were the sources of the acute and convalescent COVID-19 samples.

Per the study methods: Cell counts per sample came from amplifying reference gene primers. The repertoire was sequenced with immunoSEQ multiplex PCR; TCRdb's copy has only in-frame clones and lacks some. That table supplies the V and J calls and clone size; D and trimming were determined from the DNA. In the table there are about 80,000 clones, roughly four fifths of which are singletons. Germline CDR1 and CDR2: SGHDT and YYEEEE. There are 16 residues in the CDR3. The J segment lost 0 bases and the V segment lost 4 bases, leaving 9 bases of the junction unmatched. The origin of this receptor is a man of 80 years or more with acute or convalescent COVID-19. Specimen: peripheral blood. V and J are TRBV5-6 and TRBJ1-2; 7 nucleotides match TRBD1. This chain's CDR3 is CASSLGQVNANYGYTF. The CDR3 bases are TGTGCCAGCAGCCTTGGACAGGTGAACGCTAACTATGGCTACACCTTC.